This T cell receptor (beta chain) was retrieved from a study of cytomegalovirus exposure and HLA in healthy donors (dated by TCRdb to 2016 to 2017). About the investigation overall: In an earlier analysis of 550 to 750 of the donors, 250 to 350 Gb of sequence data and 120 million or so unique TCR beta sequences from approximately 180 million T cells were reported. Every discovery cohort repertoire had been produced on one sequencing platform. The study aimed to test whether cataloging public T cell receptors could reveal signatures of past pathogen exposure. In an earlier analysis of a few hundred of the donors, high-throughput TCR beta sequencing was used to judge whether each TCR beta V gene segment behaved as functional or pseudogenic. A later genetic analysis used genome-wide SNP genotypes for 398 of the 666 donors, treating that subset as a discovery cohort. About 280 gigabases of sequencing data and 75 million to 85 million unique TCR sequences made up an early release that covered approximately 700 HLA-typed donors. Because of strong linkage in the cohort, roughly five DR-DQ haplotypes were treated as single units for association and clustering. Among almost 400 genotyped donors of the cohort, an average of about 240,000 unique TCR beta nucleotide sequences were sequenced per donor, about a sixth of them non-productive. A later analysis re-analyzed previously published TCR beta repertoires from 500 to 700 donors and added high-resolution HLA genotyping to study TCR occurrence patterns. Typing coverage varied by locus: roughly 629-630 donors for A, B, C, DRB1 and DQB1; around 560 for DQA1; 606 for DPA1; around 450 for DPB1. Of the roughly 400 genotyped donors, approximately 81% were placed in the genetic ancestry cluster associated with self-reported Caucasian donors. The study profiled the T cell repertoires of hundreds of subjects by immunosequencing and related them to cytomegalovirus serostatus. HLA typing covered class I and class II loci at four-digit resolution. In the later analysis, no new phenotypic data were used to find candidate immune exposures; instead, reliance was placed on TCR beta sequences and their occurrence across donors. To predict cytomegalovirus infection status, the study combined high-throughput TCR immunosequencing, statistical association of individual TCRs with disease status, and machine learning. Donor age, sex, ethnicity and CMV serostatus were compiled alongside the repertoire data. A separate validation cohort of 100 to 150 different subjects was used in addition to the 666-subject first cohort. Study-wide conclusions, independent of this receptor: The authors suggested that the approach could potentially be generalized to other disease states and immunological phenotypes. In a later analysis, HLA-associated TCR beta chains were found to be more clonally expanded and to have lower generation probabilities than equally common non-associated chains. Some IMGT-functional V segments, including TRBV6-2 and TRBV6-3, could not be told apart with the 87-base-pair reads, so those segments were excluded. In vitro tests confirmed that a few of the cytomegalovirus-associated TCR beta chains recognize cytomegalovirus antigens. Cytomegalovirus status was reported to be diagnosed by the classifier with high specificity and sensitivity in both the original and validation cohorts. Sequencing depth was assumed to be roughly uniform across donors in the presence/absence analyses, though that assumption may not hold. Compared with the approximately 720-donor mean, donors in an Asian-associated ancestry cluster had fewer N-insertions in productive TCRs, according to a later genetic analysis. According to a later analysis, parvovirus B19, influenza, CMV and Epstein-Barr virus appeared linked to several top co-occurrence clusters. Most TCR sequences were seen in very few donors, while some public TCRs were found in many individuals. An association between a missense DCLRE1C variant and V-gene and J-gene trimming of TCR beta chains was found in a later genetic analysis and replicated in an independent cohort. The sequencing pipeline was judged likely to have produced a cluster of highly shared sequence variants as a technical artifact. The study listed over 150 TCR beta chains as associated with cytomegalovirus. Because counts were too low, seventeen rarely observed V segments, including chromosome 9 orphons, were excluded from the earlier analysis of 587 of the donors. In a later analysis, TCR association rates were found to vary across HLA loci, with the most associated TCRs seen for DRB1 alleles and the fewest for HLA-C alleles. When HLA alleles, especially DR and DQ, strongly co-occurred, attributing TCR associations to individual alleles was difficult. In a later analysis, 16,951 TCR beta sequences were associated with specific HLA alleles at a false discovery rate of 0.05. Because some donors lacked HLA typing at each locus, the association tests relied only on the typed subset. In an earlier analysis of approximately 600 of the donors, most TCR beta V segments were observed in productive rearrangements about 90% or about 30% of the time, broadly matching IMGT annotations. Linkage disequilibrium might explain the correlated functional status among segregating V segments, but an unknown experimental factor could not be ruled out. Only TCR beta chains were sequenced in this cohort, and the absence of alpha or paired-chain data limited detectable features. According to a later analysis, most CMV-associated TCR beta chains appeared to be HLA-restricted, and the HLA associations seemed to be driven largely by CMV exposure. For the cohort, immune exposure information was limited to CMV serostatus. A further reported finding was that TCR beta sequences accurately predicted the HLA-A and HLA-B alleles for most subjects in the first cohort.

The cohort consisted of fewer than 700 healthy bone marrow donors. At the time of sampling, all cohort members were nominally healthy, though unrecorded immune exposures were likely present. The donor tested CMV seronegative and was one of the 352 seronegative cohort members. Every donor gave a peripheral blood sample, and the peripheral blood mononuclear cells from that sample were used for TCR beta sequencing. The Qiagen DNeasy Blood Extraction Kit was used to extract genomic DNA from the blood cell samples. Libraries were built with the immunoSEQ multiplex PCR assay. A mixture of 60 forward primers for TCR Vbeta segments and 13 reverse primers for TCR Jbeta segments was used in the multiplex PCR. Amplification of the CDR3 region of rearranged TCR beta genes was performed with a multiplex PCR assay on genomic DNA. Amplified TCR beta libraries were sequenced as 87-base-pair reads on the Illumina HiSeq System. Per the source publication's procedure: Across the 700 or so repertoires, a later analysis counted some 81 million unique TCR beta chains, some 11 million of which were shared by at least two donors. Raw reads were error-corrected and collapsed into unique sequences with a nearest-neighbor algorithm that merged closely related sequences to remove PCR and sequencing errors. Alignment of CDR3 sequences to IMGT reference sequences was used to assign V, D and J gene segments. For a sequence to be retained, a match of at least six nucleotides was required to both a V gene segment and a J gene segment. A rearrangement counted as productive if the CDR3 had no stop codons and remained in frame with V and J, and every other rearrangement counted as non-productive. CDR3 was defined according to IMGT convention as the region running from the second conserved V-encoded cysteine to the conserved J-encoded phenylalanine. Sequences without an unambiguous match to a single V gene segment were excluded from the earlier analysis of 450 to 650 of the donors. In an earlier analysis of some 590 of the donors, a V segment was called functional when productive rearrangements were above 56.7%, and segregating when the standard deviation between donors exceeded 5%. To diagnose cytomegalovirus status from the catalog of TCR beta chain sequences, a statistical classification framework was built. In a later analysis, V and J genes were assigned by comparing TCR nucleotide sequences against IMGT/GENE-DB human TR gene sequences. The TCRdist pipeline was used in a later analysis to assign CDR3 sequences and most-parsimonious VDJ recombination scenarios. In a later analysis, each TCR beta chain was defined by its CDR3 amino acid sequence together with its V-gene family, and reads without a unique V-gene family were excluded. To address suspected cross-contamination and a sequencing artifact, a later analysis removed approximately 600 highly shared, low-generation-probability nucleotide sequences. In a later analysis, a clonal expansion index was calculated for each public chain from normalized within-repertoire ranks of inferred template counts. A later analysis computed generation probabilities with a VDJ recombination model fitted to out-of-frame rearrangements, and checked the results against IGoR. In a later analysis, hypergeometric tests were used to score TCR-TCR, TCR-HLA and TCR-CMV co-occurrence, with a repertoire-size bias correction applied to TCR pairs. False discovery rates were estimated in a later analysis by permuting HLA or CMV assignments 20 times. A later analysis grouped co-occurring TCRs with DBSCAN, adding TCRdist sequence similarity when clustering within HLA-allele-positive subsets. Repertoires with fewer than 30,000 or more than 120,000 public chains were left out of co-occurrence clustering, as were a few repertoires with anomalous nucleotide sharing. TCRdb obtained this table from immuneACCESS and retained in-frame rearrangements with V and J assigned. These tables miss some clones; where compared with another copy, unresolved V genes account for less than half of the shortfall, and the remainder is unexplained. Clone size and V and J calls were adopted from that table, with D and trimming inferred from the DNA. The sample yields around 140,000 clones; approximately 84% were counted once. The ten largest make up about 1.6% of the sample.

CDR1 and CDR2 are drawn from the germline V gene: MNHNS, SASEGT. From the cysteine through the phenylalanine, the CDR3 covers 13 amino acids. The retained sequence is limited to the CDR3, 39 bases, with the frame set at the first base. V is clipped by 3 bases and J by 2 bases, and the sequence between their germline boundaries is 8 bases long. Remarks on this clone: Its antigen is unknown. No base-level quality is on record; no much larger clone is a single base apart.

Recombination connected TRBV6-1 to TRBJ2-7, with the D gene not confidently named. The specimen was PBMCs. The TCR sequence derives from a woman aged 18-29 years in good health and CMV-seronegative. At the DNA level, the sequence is TGTGCCAGCAGTGATCAGATTCCCTACGAGCAGTACTTC. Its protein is CASSDQIPYEQYF.